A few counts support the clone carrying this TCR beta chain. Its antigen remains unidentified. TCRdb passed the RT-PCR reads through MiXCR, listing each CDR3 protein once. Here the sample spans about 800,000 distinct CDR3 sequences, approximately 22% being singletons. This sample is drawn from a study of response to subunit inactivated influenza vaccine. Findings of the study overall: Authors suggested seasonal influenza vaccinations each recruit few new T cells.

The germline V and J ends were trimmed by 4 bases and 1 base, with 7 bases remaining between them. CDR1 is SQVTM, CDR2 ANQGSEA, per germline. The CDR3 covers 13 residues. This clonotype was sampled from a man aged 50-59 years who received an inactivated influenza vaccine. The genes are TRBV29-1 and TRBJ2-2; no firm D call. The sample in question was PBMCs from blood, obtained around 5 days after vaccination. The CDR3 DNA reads TGCAGCGTTGTCATCCGGAACACCGGGGAGCTGTTTTTT. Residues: CSVVIRNTGELFF.